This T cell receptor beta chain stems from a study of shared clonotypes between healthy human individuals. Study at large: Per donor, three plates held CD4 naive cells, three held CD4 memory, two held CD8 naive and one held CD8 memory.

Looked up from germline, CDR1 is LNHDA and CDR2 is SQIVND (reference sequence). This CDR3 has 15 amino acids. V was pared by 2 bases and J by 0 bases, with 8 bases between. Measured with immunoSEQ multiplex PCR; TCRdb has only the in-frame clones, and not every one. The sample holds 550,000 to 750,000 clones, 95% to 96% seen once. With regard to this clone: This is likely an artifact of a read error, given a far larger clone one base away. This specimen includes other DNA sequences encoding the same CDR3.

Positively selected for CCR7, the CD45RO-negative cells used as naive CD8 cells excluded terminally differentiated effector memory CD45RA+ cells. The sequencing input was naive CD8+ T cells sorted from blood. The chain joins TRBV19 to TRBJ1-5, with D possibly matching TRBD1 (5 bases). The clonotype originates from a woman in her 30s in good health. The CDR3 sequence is CASSIWGGSNQPQHF. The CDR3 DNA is TGTGCCAGTAGTATATGGGGGGGTAGCAATCAGCCCCAGCATTTT.